Each of the 14 T cell receptor beta chains below was sequenced from the same sample in a study of cytomegalovirus exposure and HLA in healthy donors. PCR employed 60 Vbeta and 13 Jbeta primers. Data came from immunoSEQ multiplex PCR; TCRdb stores just in-frame clones and leaves some out. The sample yields over 80,000 clones, 81% seen once. Specimen: PBMCs. These receptors came from a man aged 35 to 55 in good health and CMV-seropositive.

The rearrangement links TRBV18 to TRBJ1-5; 7 bases line up with TRBD1. This CDR3 contains 14 residues. The J segment lost 4 bases and the V segment lost 2 bases, leaving 2 bases of the junction unmatched. The germline V gene encodes CDR1 KGHSH and CDR2 LQKENI. Here the CDR3 reads CASSPGTDNQPQHF. CDR3 DNA sequence: TGTGCCAGCTCACCAGGGACAGATAATCAGCCCCAGCATTTT.

This clone was observed a single time. The gene calls are TRBV30 and TRBJ1-3; maybe TRBD1 (5 bases). V lost 3 bases to trimming and J lost 4 bases, with 19 bases between them. The germline CDR1 and CDR2 sequences are GTSNPN and SVGIG (reference sequence). The CDR3 spans 16 residues. The CDR3 here is CAWSRPVAGEGNTIYF. The CDR3 region has the DNA TGTGCCTGGAGCCGCCCAGTCGCGGGGGAGGGAAACACCATATATTTT. The variable domain in full, with the rest retrieved from reference TRBV30 and TRBJ1-3, is SQTIHQWPATLVQPVGSPLSLECTVEGTSNPNLYWYRQAAGRGLQLLFYSVGIGQISSEVPQNLSASRPQDRQFILSSKKLLLSDSGFYLCAWSRPVAGEGNTIYFGEGSWLTVV.

This rearrangement joins TRBV2 to TRBJ2-3, with 8 bases aligning to TRBD2. V lost 5 bases and J lost 4; bases outside the gene matches: 8. CDR1 and CDR2 (germline): SNHLY, FYNNEI. The CDR3 is 15 residues long. CDR3 sequence: CASSQGAGGPDTQYF. The CDR3 DNA reads TGTGCCAGCAGTCAAGGGGCGGGAGGTCCAGATACGCAGTATTTT.

This chain uses TRBV9 with TRBJ1-5, with TRBD1 as a possible D gene (6 bases). The CDR3 sequence is 16 residues long. Germline V gene lookup returns CDR1 SGDLS and CDR2 YYNGEE. Trimming left V 4 bases short and J 1 base short, with 15 bases between. CDR3 nucleotides: TGTGCCAGCAGCCCCGGCAGGGGACTAAGCAATCAGCCCCAGCATTTT. Its protein is CASSPGRGLSNQPQHF.

The chain combines TRBV13 with TRBJ1-6, with 7 bases identical to TRBD1. Trimming removed 2 bases from V and 5 bases from J; junction bases left unmatched: 3. The germline V gene encodes CDR1 PRHDT and CDR2 FYEKMQ (reference sequence). The CDR3 is made up of 15 amino acids. CDR3 loop: CASSLWDSHNSPLHF. CDR3 bases: TGTGCCAGCAGCTTATGGGACAGTCATAATTCACCCCTCCACTTT.

CDR3 region: CASSGGSALNYEQYF. CDR3 DNA sequence: TGTGCCAGCAGCGGAGGGTCAGCGTTGAACTACGAGCAGTACTTC. J is TRBJ2-7 and V is TRBV6-5, with D perhaps matching TRBD2 (6 bases). Trimming cost V 6 bases and J 3 bases, with 18 bases left between them. The germline V gene encodes CDR1 MNHEY and CDR2 SVGAGI. This CDR3 has 15 amino acids.

This sequence joins TRBV10-1 and TRBJ2-3; 10 bases match TRBD2. The germline V gene has CDR1 WNHNN and CDR2 SYGVQD (reference sequence). The junction had 2 bases not matched to a gene; V was cut back by 5 bases and J by 3 bases. The length of the CDR3 is 14 residues. The CDR3 is CASSISGRTDTQYF. DNA of the CDR3: TGCGCCAGCAGTATTAGCGGGAGGACAGATACGCAGTATTTT.

This chain uses TRBV7-6 with TRBJ1-2; possibly TRBD1 for D (6 bases). Germline lookup yields CDR1 SGHVS and CDR2 FNYEAQ. Trimming shortened V by 5 bases and J by 8 bases, and 21 bases separated the two germline ends. The CDR3 covers 15 residues. The CDR3 is CASSTWGGRGKGYTF. The CDR3 DNA sequence: TGTGCCAGCAGCACCTGGGGGGGCAGGGGAAAGGGCTACACCTTC.

The chain has TRBV6-5 and TRBJ2-1, with D maybe TRBD2 (6 bases). The length of the CDR3 is 16 residues. V was trimmed by 0 bases and J by 4 bases, leaving 13 bases between them. Germline loops: CDR1 MNHEY, CDR2 SVGAGI. In nucleotides, the CDR3 is TGTGCCAGCAGTTACTCGGGGGGAGGCCCTTACAATGAGCAGTTCTTC. Its translation: CASSYSGGGPYNEQFF.

The V and J genes are TRBV11-2 and TRBJ1-1; possibly TRBD1 for D (5 bases). The CDR3 covers 16 residues. Trimming shortened V by 4 bases and J by 0 bases, and 15 bases separated the two germline ends. From germline, CDR1 is SGHAT and CDR2 FQNNGV. The CDR3, as DNA: TGTGCCAGCAGCTCTACAGGTAATTGGCTGAACACTGAAGCTTTCTTT. Protein sequence: CASSSTGNWLNTEAFF.

This rearrangement joins TRBV5-4 to TRBJ2-5, with 9 bases identical to TRBD1. Germline V gives CDR1 SGHNT, CDR2 YYREEE (reference sequence). This CDR3 spans 15 amino acids. Germline trimming cut 2 bases from V and 4 bases from J; bases unmatched to any gene: 6. CDR3 DNA: TGTGCCAGCAGCTTCCCGGGGGGACAGGGAGAGACCCAGTACTTC. Amino acids: CASSFPGGQGETQYF.

The genes are TRBV2 and TRBJ2-2; 7 nucleotides line up with TRBD2. Germline trimming cut 6 bases from V and 4 bases from J; bases unmatched to any gene: 5. CDR1 and CDR2 (germline): SNHLY, FYNNEI. The CDR3 spans 14 residues. Here the CDR3 DNA reads TGTGCCAGCAGGGGAGGGACTGGCACCGGGGAGCTGTTTTTT. Protein sequence: CASRGGTGTGELFF.

The V and J genes are TRBV5-4 and TRBJ1-1, with 9 bases aligning to TRBD1. V gave up 5 bases and J gave up 0 bases; unmatched junction bases: 5. CDR3 length equals 15 residues. The V gene's germline CDR1 is SGHNT and CDR2 YYREEE (reference sequence). The CDR3 DNA follows: TGTGCCAGCAGATCGGGACAGGGTATGAACACTGAAGCTTTCTTT. This sequence encodes CASRSGQGMNTEAFF.

This clone showed up just a few times. The rearrangement joins TRBV7-2 to TRBJ1-4; 10 nucleotides align to TRBD1. The germline CDR1 and CDR2 sequences are SGHTA and FQGNSA. J was trimmed by 8 bases and V by 4 bases; bases with no gene match: 7. The CDR3 is 15 amino acids. The CDR3 here is CASSSRQGAGEKLFF. CDR3 bases: TGTGCCAGCAGCTCCCGACAGGGGGCAGGGGAAAAACTGTTTTTT.